This is a list of T cell receptor beta chains from one sample in a study of cytomegalovirus exposure and HLA in healthy donors. TCRdb's copy holds only in-frame clones and misses some; the assay was immunoSEQ multiplex PCR. The data contain 65,000 to 85,000 clones, about 76% of them singletons. The sequenced sample consisted of PBMCs. These TCRs come from a male donor in good health and CMV-seropositive. Both conserved end residues are part of each CDR3. The order of the fields is V gene, J gene, D gene, clone size, CDR3 DNA, CDR3 protein. A D gene is named only where the DNA matches it firmly. Some rows have no size entry. The others give once, few or many, or a class for an expanded clone.

V gene: TRBV6-6
J gene: TRBJ2-5
D gene: -
clone size: few
CDR3 DNA: TGTGCCAGCAGTTTAACCAGGGTAGAGCGAGAGACCCAGTACTTC
CDR3 protein: CASSLTRVERETQYF

V gene: TRBV7-9
J gene: TRBJ1-5
D gene: -
clone size: -
CDR3 DNA: TGTGCCAGCAGCAGGGGGTGGGGGGGGGATCAGCCCCAGCATTTT
CDR3 protein: CASSRGWGGDQPQHF

V gene: TRBV5-1
J gene: TRBJ2-7
D gene: -
clone size: -
CDR3 DNA: TGCGCCAGCAGGGGGGCAGGAGGAGGCTACGAGCAGTACTTC
CDR3 protein: CASRGAGGGYEQYF

V gene: TRBV9
J gene: TRBJ2-3
D gene: TRBD2
clone size: -
CDR3 DNA: TGTGCCAGCAGCGTATCCACTAGTGGGGGAGGGTACACAGATACGCAGTATTTT
CDR3 protein: CASSVSTSGGGYTDTQYF

V gene: TRBV6-5
J gene: TRBJ1-1
D gene: -
clone size: -
CDR3 DNA: TGTGCCAGCCGGAGGGCCCTTATGAACACTGAAGCTTTCTTT
CDR3 protein: CASRRALMNTEAFF

V gene: TRBV18
J gene: TRBJ2-7
D gene: -
clone size: -
CDR3 DNA: TGTGCCAGCTCACCCCGACAACTGCAGCTAGCCCACGAGCAGTACTTC
CDR3 protein: CASSPRQLQLAHEQYF

V gene: TRBV7-9
J gene: TRBJ2-7
D gene: TRBD1
clone size: -
CDR3 DNA: TGTGCCAGCAGCACACCCCTGGGACAGGGGGCGAGGGAGCAGTACTTC
CDR3 protein: CASSTPLGQGAREQYF

V gene: TRBV25-1
J gene: TRBJ2-3
D gene: TRBD2
clone size: -
CDR3 DNA: TGTGCCAGCAGTGGACTAGCGGGAGATACGCAGTATTTT
CDR3 protein: CASSGLAGDTQYF

V gene: TRBV7-2
J gene: TRBJ1-6
D gene: TRBD1
clone size: -
CDR3 DNA: TGTGCCAGCAGCTTAGGGGGGACAGTCTATAATTCACCCCTCCACTTT
CDR3 protein: CASSLGGTVYNSPLHF

V gene: TRBV19
J gene: TRBJ1-5
D gene: TRBD1
clone size: -
CDR3 DNA: TGTGCCAGTAGTATAGGGCGGGGACAGGGCAATCAGCCCCAGCATTTT
CDR3 protein: CASSIGRGQGNQPQHF

V gene: TRBV10-3
J gene: TRBJ1-5
D gene: -
clone size: -
CDR3 DNA: TGTGCCATCAGTGAGTCGACTGGGCAGGGTGATCAGCCCCAGCATTTT
CDR3 protein: CAISESTGQGDQPQHF

V gene: TRBV4-1
J gene: TRBJ2-1
D gene: -
clone size: -
CDR3 DNA: TGCGCCAGCAGCCAAGATAGCGGTCGTCCTGAGCAGTTCTTC
CDR3 protein: CASSQDSGRPEQFF

V gene: TRBV7-9
J gene: TRBJ2-1
D gene: -
clone size: few
CDR3 DNA: TGTGCCAGCAGCCCGAGCGTGAGCTCCTACAATGAGCAGTTCTTC
CDR3 protein: CASSPSVSSYNEQFF

V gene: TRBV4-2
J gene: TRBJ2-2
D gene: -
clone size: -
CDR3 DNA: TGTGCCAGCAGCACACAAGGGGTAGGATTCACCGGGGAGCTGTTTTTT
CDR3 protein: CASSTQGVGFTGELFF

V gene: TRBV5-1
J gene: TRBJ2-2
D gene: TRBD1
clone size: -
CDR3 DNA: TGCGCCAGCAGCCCACAGGGGGCGAACACCGGGGAGCTGTTTTTT
CDR3 protein: CASSPQGANTGELFF

V gene: TRBV4-2
J gene: TRBJ2-7
D gene: -
clone size: -
CDR3 DNA: TGTGCCAGCAGCCAAGAAACGGGCGGGGTCGAGAGGCGGTACTTC
CDR3 protein: CASSQETGGVERRYF

V gene: TRBV28
J gene: TRBJ2-2
D gene: -
clone size: -
CDR3 DNA: TGTGCCAGCAGTTTACCACGGGGGGCCGGGAACACCGGGGAGCTGTTTTTT
CDR3 protein: CASSLPRGAGNTGELFF

V gene: TRBV5-1
J gene: TRBJ1-2
D gene: TRBD1
clone size: few
CDR3 DNA: TGCGCCAGCAGCTACCAGGGGGATGGCTACACCTTC
CDR3 protein: CASSYQGDGYTF

V gene: TRBV19
J gene: TRBJ2-1
D gene: TRBD2
clone size: -
CDR3 DNA: TGTGCCACCCATGGGCGGGGGATTGACAATGAGCAGTTCTTC
CDR3 protein: CATHGRGIDNEQFF

V gene: TRBV27
J gene: TRBJ2-7
D gene: TRBD1
clone size: -
CDR3 DNA: TGTGCCAGCAGAGGATTCCGGGACAGGGGGCATAATCCCTCCTACGAGCAGTACTTC
CDR3 protein: CASRGFRDRGHNPSYEQYF

V gene: TRBV5-1
J gene: TRBJ2-1
D gene: -
clone size: -
CDR3 DNA: TGCGCCAGCAGCTTGGGACAATACAATGAGCAGTTCTTC
CDR3 protein: CASSLGQYNEQFF

V gene: TRBV7-4
J gene: TRBJ1-4
D gene: -
clone size: -
CDR3 DNA: TGTGCCAGCCCGACTCCCTCGGGGATAAGTAATGAAAAACTGTTTTTT
CDR3 protein: CASPTPSGISNEKLFF

V gene: TRBV6-1
J gene: TRBJ1-5
D gene: TRBD1
clone size: -
CDR3 DNA: TGTGCCAGCAAACGGACAGGGGGAGCTCAGCCCCAGCATTTT
CDR3 protein: CASKRTGGAQPQHF

V gene: TRBV7-9
J gene: TRBJ2-2
D gene: -
clone size: -
CDR3 DNA: TGTGCCAGCAGCTTAGCGCGCGGGACGGGGACCGGGGAGCTGTTTTTT
CDR3 protein: CASSLARGTGTGELFF

V gene: TRBV5-1
J gene: TRBJ2-1
D gene: -
clone size: -
CDR3 DNA: TGCGCCAGCAGCTTGATGGGGGCTGGAAATGAGCAGTTCTTC
CDR3 protein: CASSLMGAGNEQFF

V gene: TRBV6-6
J gene: TRBJ2-7
D gene: TRBD1
clone size: -
CDR3 DNA: TGTGCCAGCAGTCCGGGGACAGGGCAGGGCGAGCAGTACTTC
CDR3 protein: CASSPGTGQGEQYF

V gene: TRBV9
J gene: TRBJ2-7
D gene: TRBD1
clone size: few
CDR3 DNA: TGTGCCAGCAGCGTACGGACAGGGGGTTCCTACGAGCAGTACTTC
CDR3 protein: CASSVRTGGSYEQYF

V gene: TRBV19
J gene: TRBJ1-2
D gene: TRBD1
clone size: -
CDR3 DNA: TGTGCCAGTAGTGCTACTCTGGGACAGGGGAGTAACTATGGCTACACCTTC
CDR3 protein: CASSATLGQGSNYGYTF

V gene: TRBV5-1
J gene: TRBJ1-4
D gene: TRBD1
clone size: -
CDR3 DNA: TGCGCCAGCAGCTTCTCGACAGGGCGCACTAATGAAAAACTGTTTTTT
CDR3 protein: CASSFSTGRTNEKLFF

V gene: TRBV7-6
J gene: TRBJ2-7
D gene: -
clone size: -
CDR3 DNA: TGTGCCAGCAGCTTAGGCACCGGTTCCGAGCAGTACTTC
CDR3 protein: CASSLGTGSEQYF

V gene: TRBV28
J gene: TRBJ2-7
D gene: -
clone size: -
CDR3 DNA: TGTGCCAGTCAACAGGGATCATCCTACGAGCAGTACTTC
CDR3 protein: CASQQGSSYEQYF

V gene: TRBV19
J gene: TRBJ1-2
D gene: TRBD1
clone size: -
CDR3 DNA: TGTGCCAGTAGTCGAACAGGGGACTATGGCTACACCTTC
CDR3 protein: CASSRTGDYGYTF

V gene: TRBV25-1
J gene: TRBJ2-2
D gene: TRBD2
clone size: -
CDR3 DNA: TGTGCCAGCAGTTCCGGACTAGCGGGCTTACGCGGGGAGCTGTTTTTT
CDR3 protein: CASSSGLAGLRGELFF

V gene: TRBV11-2
J gene: TRBJ2-1
D gene: TRBD2
clone size: -
CDR3 DNA: TGTGCCAGCAGCGACGTAGCGGGGGGGCGAAATGAGCAGTTCTTC
CDR3 protein: CASSDVAGGRNEQFF

V gene: TRBV9
J gene: TRBJ2-7
D gene: -
clone size: -
CDR3 DNA: TGTGCCAGCAGCCCACAACCGGGGTACGAGCAGTACTTC
CDR3 protein: CASSPQPGYEQYF

V gene: TRBV19
J gene: TRBJ1-5
D gene: -
clone size: -
CDR3 DNA: TGTGCCAGTAGGGTACTGAGCGGCAATCAGCCCCAGCATTTT
CDR3 protein: CASRVLSGNQPQHF

V gene: TRBV19
J gene: TRBJ2-1
D gene: TRBD2
clone size: few
CDR3 DNA: TGTGCCAGTAGTAGGATCCAGCGGGGGGGCCGATTGAATGAGCAGTTCTTC
CDR3 protein: CASSRIQRGGRLNEQFF

V gene: TRBV9
J gene: TRBJ1-2
D gene: TRBD1
clone size: -
CDR3 DNA: TGTGCCAGCAGCGGACAGGGACATGGCTACACCTTC
CDR3 protein: CASSGQGHGYTF

V gene: TRBV2
J gene: TRBJ1-6
D gene: -
clone size: -
CDR3 DNA: TGTGCCAGCAGTGAACCCCGACAGTATAATTCACCCCTCCACTTT
CDR3 protein: CASSEPRQYNSPLHF